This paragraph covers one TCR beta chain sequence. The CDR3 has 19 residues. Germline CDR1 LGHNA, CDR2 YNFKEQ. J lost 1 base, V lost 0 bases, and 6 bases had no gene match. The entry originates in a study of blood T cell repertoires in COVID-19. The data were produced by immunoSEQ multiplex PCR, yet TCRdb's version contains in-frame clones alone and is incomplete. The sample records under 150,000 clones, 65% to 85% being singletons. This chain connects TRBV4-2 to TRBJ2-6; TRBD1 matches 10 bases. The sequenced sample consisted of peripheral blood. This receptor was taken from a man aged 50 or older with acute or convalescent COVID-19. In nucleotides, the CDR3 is TGTGCCAGCAGCCAAGACCCGGGACAGGGGTTGTCTGGGGCCAACGTCCTGACTTTC. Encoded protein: CASSQDPGQGLSGANVLTF.